What follows is one TCR beta chain and its context. Its matching antigen is unknown. This record belongs to a study of blood T cells in healthy people across ages. Points from the study as a whole: In the absence of known donor CMV status, changes in expanded clonotypes were possibly confounded. The recorded TCR beta diversity per million T cells decreased in a roughly linear manner with age.

Germline CDR1 MNHEY, CDR2 SVGAGI. With 4 bases clipped from V and 9 bases from J, the junction kept 6 bases outside the gene matches. The CDR3 has 12 residues. The authors ran a second PCR of about 7 to 11 cycles using a sample-barcoded 5' primer and a J-beta primer mix. MiXCR, applied by TCRdb to the 5' RACE reads, yields one record per CDR3 protein. The table has roughly 860,000 distinct CDR3 sequences, around two thirds seen once. The source is a man aged 30 to 39 in good health. Input material: blood. The chain links TRBV6-5 to TRBJ2-7; 7 bases are a match to TRBD1. CDR3 DNA: TGTGCCAGCAGTTTCGGGACAGCCGGGCAGTACTTC. Amino acids: CASSFGTAGQYF.